Below, 27 T cell receptor beta chains from the same sample are listed, as sequenced in a study of control samples from healthy donors and cancer patients. Some clones are missing from TCRdb's copy, which holds only in-frame ones; the method was immunoSEQ multiplex PCR. The sample has 75,000 or so clones; roughly nine tenths are singletons. Sequencing was performed on PBMCs. Receptors originate from a man aged 55-75 years with colorectal cancer.

V usage is TRBV6-6 and J usage is TRBJ1-3; a weak D match, TRBD1 (6 bases). CDR1 and CDR2 (germline): MNHNY, SVGAGI (reference sequence). With 2 bases removed from V and 2 bases from J, the gap between germline ends came to 13 bases. The CDR3 length is 16 residues. The CDR3 DNA follows: TGTGCCAGCAGTTACCTACGGGGGCAGGCTGGAAACACCATATATTTT. As protein: CASSYLRGQAGNTIYF.

The V gene is TRBV10-3, the J gene TRBJ2-7, with TRBD2 identical over 7 bases. CDR1 is ENHRY, CDR2 SYGVKD, per germline. With 6 bases clipped from V and 1 base from J, the junction kept 3 bases outside the gene matches. The CDR3 has 13 amino acids. Here the CDR3 reads CAIRAGDSYEQYF. In nucleotides, the CDR3 is TGTGCCATCAGGGCGGGGGATTCCTACGAGCAGTACTTC.

This chain uses TRBV6-5 with TRBJ1-4, with D unresolved. V was shortened by 2 bases and J by 8 bases, with 15 bases between the two germline ends. Germline values: CDR1 MNHEY, CDR2 SVGAGI. There are 15 residues in the CDR3. The CDR3 sequence is CASSYQAGRGEKLFF. The CDR3 DNA follows: TGTGCCAGCAGTTACCAGGCCGGGAGAGGAGAAAAACTGTTTTTT.

This clone was seen only a few times. V usage is TRBV4-3 and J usage is TRBJ2-6; D ambiguous. This CDR3 spans 14 amino acids. V lost 7 bases and J 0 bases, leaving 7 bases between the germline ends. The germline CDR1 and CDR2 sequences are LGHNA and YSLEER. This chain's CDR3 is CASNDNSGANVLTF. The DNA for the CDR3 is TGCGCCAGCAACGATAACTCTGGGGCCAACGTCCTGACTTTC.

The chain carries TRBV9 and TRBJ1-6; D gene ambiguous. V was clipped by 2 bases and J by 6 bases, with 9 bases between them. The length of the CDR3 is 14 residues. CDR1 and CDR2 from the germline V gene are SGDLS and YYNGEE. CDR3 in amino acids: CASSVTTLNSPLHF. CDR3 bases: TGTGCCAGCAGCGTTACTACCCTTAATTCACCCCTCCACTTT.

The gene calls are TRBV11-2 and TRBJ1-6, with D perhaps TRBD1 (5 bases). The V gene's germline CDR1 is SGHAT and CDR2 FQNNGV. The V gene lost 5 bases and the J gene lost 6 bases, with 14 bases spanning the gap. The CDR3 has 15 residues. The CDR3 loop reads CASSPPGRLNSPLHF. CDR3 DNA sequence: TGTGCCAGCAGCCCCCCGGGACGTCTTAATTCACCCCTCCACTTT.

J is TRBJ1-2 and V is TRBV5-1; 10 bases are a match to TRBD1. The CDR3 has 13 residues. Germline V gene data show CDR1 as SGHRS and CDR2 as YFSETQ. V dropped 4 bases and J dropped 8; count of bases not matched to a gene: 5. CDR3 region: CASSLGQGVGYTF. Here the CDR3 DNA reads TGCGCCAGCAGCCTAGGACAGGGGGTCGGCTACACCTTC.

Points on this clone: An end of the junction does not agree with germline; a read error may underlie this. The chain employs TRBV9 and TRBJ2-5; 8 nucleotides agree with TRBD2. CDR1 SGDLS and CDR2 YYNGEE come from the germline V gene. This CDR3 comprises 15 residues. This chain's CDR3 is CASSVAGGAGETQYF. For the CDR3, the DNA is TGCGCCAGCAGCGTAGCCGGGGGGGCGGGGGAGACCCAGTACTTC.

The rearrangement links TRBV19 to TRBJ2-7; a weak D match, TRBD1 (5 bases). Trimming took off 6 bases at V and 2 bases at J, with 14 bases between the two ends. CDR1 and CDR2 (germline): LNHDA, SQIVND (reference sequence). CDR3 length equals 14 residues. CDR3 bases: TGTGCCAGTAGCCCCTTTCAGGGAACCTACGAGCAGTACTTC. Protein: CASSPFQGTYEQYF.

The chain recombines TRBV13 with TRBJ1-1; no reliable D call. The CDR3 contains 12 residues. Trimming left V 5 bases short and J 6 bases short, with 10 bases between. Germline CDR1 is PRHDT and CDR2 is FYEKMQ (reference sequence). CDR3 sequence (DNA): TGTGCCAGCAGCCGAAACGGGCCTGAAGCTTTCTTT. It specifies CASSRNGPEAFF.

The chain employs TRBV5-6 and TRBJ2-3; 11 bases match TRBD2. Germline trimming cut 4 bases from V and 2 bases from J; bases unmatched to any gene: 9. This CDR3 spans 17 amino acids. Germline assignment: CDR1 SGHDT and CDR2 YYEEEE. The CDR3 region has the DNA TGTGCCAGCAGCCCATCCTCTAGCGGGGGGAACACAGATACGCAGTATTTT. This codes for CASSPSSSGGNTDTQYF.

The chain couples TRBV5-1 to TRBJ1-2; D is uncertain. The germline gives CDR1 SGHRS, CDR2 YFSETQ. V was trimmed by 4 bases and J by 8 bases, leaving 21 bases between them. This CDR3 is built from 15 residues. As DNA, the CDR3 is TGCGCCAGCAGCCCCGGTCAGTCGGAGGGAAGGGGCTACACCTTC. Its protein is CASSPGQSEGRGYTF.

The chain employs TRBV6-1 and TRBJ2-1; 15 bases align to TRBD2. V was pared by 4 bases and J by 4 bases, with 8 bases of the junction left unmatched. CDR3 length: 18 amino acids. The germline V gene encodes CDR1 MNHNS and CDR2 SASEGT. The CDR3 reads CASSGGLAGGHKYNEQFF. The CDR3 DNA reads as TGTGCCAGCAGTGGGGGACTAGCGGGGGGCCACAAATACAATGAGCAGTTCTTC.

V usage is TRBV14 and J usage is TRBJ1-3; D not resolved. The CDR3 covers 16 residues. Trimming took 2 bases from V and 4 from J, leaving 15 bases between them. Germline lookup yields CDR1 SGHDN and CDR2 FVKESK. For the CDR3, the DNA is TGTGCCAGCAGCCAATGGCAGGAATTCGCAGGAAACACCATATATTTT. It is translated as CASSQWQEFAGNTIYF.

The V and J genes are TRBV5-5 and TRBJ2-2; D gene uncertain. Trimming took off 3 bases at V and 2 bases at J, with 2 bases between the two ends. The germline gives CDR1 SGHKS, CDR2 YYEKEE (reference sequence). This CDR3 spans 12 amino acids. Written as DNA, the CDR3 is TGTGCCAGCAGCTCTAACACCGGGGAGCTGTTTTTT. Translated, it gives CASSSNTGELFF.

J is TRBJ1-5 and V is TRBV24-1; D remains unclear. CDR3 length: 15 residues. Germline CDR1 reads KGHDR; CDR2 reads SFDVKD. V lost 4 bases, J lost 1 base, and 10 bases lay in between. The chain's CDR3 is CATSDLGGSNQPQHF. The CDR3 DNA reads TGTGCCACCAGTGACCTGGGTGGGAGCAATCAGCCCCAGCATTTT.

The V gene is TRBV11-2, the J gene TRBJ2-1; TRBD1 is a possible D gene (5 bases). CDR1 is SGHAT and CDR2 is FQNNGV in the germline V gene. The V end was cut by 0 bases, the J end by 4 bases, with 16 bases between. This CDR3 has 17 residues. The CDR3 DNA reads as TGTGCCAGCAGCTTAGAGGCCCGGACACGTTTATACAATGAGCAGTTCTTC. This codes for CASSLEARTRLYNEQFF.

CDR3: CASSLKGQGSYEQYF. The CDR3 region has the DNA TGTGCCAGCAGCTTAAAGGGACAGGGGTCCTACGAGCAGTACTTC. The chain carries TRBV7-9 and TRBJ2-7; TRBD1 matches at 10 bases. Germline V gene data show CDR1 as SEHNR and CDR2 as FQNEAQ (reference sequence). CDR3 length equals 15 residues. V was clipped by 2 bases and J by 1 base; unmatched bases: 2.

This clone appeared a single time. V and J are TRBV7-9 and TRBJ2-3; D uncertain. The CDR3 runs 16 residues. V lost 0 bases, J lost 4 bases, and 14 bases lay in between. Germline V CDR1 and CDR2: SEHNR, FQNEAQ (reference sequence). The CDR3 region is CASSLARQDVSDTQYF. CDR3 coding DNA: TGTGCCAGCAGCTTAGCTCGGCAGGACGTTTCAGATACGCAGTATTTT.

A single count supports this clone. V is TRBV3-1 (or the pseudogene TRBV3-2) and J is TRBJ2-3, with 12 bases identical to TRBD2. The V gene's germline CDR1 is LGHDT and CDR2 YNNKEL (reference sequence). CDR3 length: 14 amino acids. The trim removed 5 bases at V and 6 bases at J, leaving 3 bases unmatched. CDR3 amino acids: CASSSLAGGDTQYF. In nucleotides, the CDR3 is TGTGCCAGCAGCTCACTAGCGGGAGGTGATACGCAGTATTTT.

This chain uses TRBV2 with TRBJ1-4; D is undetermined. Germline V lookup: CDR1 SNHLY, CDR2 FYNNEI. This CDR3 region has 14 residues. Trimming cost V 2 bases and J 4 bases, with 8 bases left between them. The CDR3 loop reads CASSERQLNEKLFF. Written as DNA, the CDR3 is TGTGCCAGCAGTGAACGGCAGCTTAATGAAAAACTGTTTTTT.

This chain links TRBV9 with TRBJ2-7; a possible D gene is TRBD2 (5 bases). The CDR3 extends over 13 amino acids. V lost 1 base and J lost 3, with 8 bases in between. Germline CDR1 and CDR2: SGDLS and YYNGEE. This CDR3 reads CASSVSEGYEQYF. CDR3 in DNA: TGTGCCAGCAGCGTAAGCGAGGGCTACGAGCAGTACTTC.

The V call is TRBV7-9, the J call TRBJ1-4; 8 positions agree with TRBD1. CDR3 length: 15 residues. Germline V gene data show CDR1 as SEHNR and CDR2 as FQNEAQ (reference sequence). The trim removed 5 bases at V and 4 bases at J, leaving 6 bases unmatched. CDR3 in amino acids: CASSPGTGSNEKLFF. The CDR3 DNA reads TGTGCCAGCAGCCCTGGGACAGGTAGTAATGAAAAACTGTTTTTT. The whole variable domain, filled in from reference TRBV7-9 and TRBJ1-4, reads DTGVSQNPRHKITKRGQNVTFRCDPISEHNRLYWYRQTLGQGPEFLTYFQNEAQLEKSRLLSDRFSAERPKGSFSTLEIQRTEQGDSAMYLCASSPGTGSNEKLFFGSGTQLSVL.

This clone has more than one count but fewer than ten. At one end the junction does not follow the germline gene, possibly because of a read error. This chain joins TRBV2 and TRBJ1-1; TRBD1 might be the D (5 bases). This CDR3 is 9 amino acids long. Per the germline V gene, CDR1 is SNHLY and CDR2 is FYNNEI. The CDR3 region has the DNA TGTGCCAGCAACGTGGACACCCAATTC. This encodes CASNVDTQF. The entire variable domain, with the rest obtained from reference TRBV2 and TRBJ1-1, is as follows: EPEVTQTPSHQVTQMGQEVILRCVPISNHLYFYWYRQILGQKVEFLVSFYNNEISEKSEIFDDQFSVERPDGSNFTLKIRSTKLEDSAMYFCASNVDTQFGQGTRLTVV.

V is TRBV11-1 and J is TRBJ2-1; D possibly corresponds to TRBD2 (5 bases). The ends were cut back, 5 bases at V and 8 bases at J, with 13 bases in the middle. Germline V CDR1 and CDR2: SGHAT, FQDESV (reference sequence). The CDR3 sequence is 13 residues long. Here the CDR3 DNA reads TGTGCCAGCAGCCCCCGTGAGGGCGATGAGCAGTTCTTC. It encodes CASSPREGDEQFF.

This clone has a handful of counts. The CDR3 DNA is TGTGCCAGCAGCTTCGACAGGGGAGGGACTGAAGCTTTCTTT. It translates to CASSFDRGGTEAFF. This sequence joins TRBV5-4 and TRBJ1-1; 8 bases are shared with TRBD1. J was trimmed by 5 bases and V by 2 bases; bases with no gene match: 5. From germline, CDR1 is SGHNT and CDR2 YYREEE (reference sequence). The CDR3 consists of 14 residues.

The V gene is TRBV19, the J gene TRBJ1-1; no clear D gene. V dropped 3 bases and J dropped 0 bases, with 11 bases sitting between them. This CDR3 is built from 15 residues. CDR1 LNHDA and CDR2 SQIVND come from the germline V gene (reference sequence). The CDR3 reads CASSMAARLNTEAFF. For the CDR3, the DNA is TGTGCCAGTAGTATGGCAGCCCGATTGAACACTGAAGCTTTCTTT.